One sample yielded the 31 T cell receptor beta chains listed below, sequenced in a study of T-cell memory formation after mild COVID-19. TCRdb passed the 5' RACE reads through MiXCR, listing each CDR3 protein once. The data hold roughly 170,000 distinct CDR3 sequences, with roughly 23% observed a single time. Sequencing used PBMCs or a T cell subset sorted from them (not recorded which). All receptors derive from an adult woman who had mild COVID-19 (a few samples of this study predate the infection). Cell type and time point are not known.

This clonotype has a handful of counts. V and J are TRBV3-1 and TRBJ2-7; 9 bases fit TRBD1. Per the germline V gene, CDR1 is LGHDT and CDR2 is YNNKEL (reference sequence). This CDR3 is 14 amino acids long. Unmatched junction bases numbered 7, after V lost 5 bases and J lost 5 bases. As DNA, the CDR3 is TGTGCCAGCAGCAAACCGGGACAGGGCAACGAGCAGTACTTC. It translates to CASSKPGQGNEQYF.

There are a few counts of this clonotype. The rearrangement uses TRBV4-3 and TRBJ2-3; 8 bases match TRBD1. The CDR3 has 15 residues. Unmatched junction bases numbered 10, after V lost 5 bases and J lost 6 bases. Germline V lookup: CDR1 LGHNA, CDR2 YSLEER. The CDR3 region is CASSYAGGSTDTQYF. CDR3 DNA: TGCGCCAGCAGCTACGCAGGGGGCTCGACGGATACGCAGTATTTT.

This clonotype was observed a handful of times. The chain has TRBV29-1 and TRBJ2-1, with 7 nucleotides matching TRBD2. There are 16 residues in the CDR3. The junction had 5 bases not matched to a gene; V was cut back by 0 bases and J by 0 bases. Germline CDR1 and CDR2: SQVTM and ANQGSEA. The CDR3 bases are TGCAGCGTTGAAGATATCAAGCGGGGCTCCTACAATGAGCAGTTCTTC. Residues: CSVEDIKRGSYNEQFF.

The chain is built from TRBV29-1 and TRBJ2-1, with D possibly matching TRBD2 (6 bases). Deletions cut 4 bases from V and 0 bases from J, with 16 bases between. Germline-derived CDR1 and CDR2 are SQVTM and ANQGSEA. The CDR3 is 16 residues long. In DNA form, the CDR3 reads TGCAGCGTTGCGGGTCTCCACGGGAGCTCCTACAATGAGCAGTTCTTC. Translation: CSVAGLHGSSYNEQFF.

V is TRBV30 and J is TRBJ2-1; D is perhaps TRBD1 or TRBD2 (5 bases each). The germline CDR1 and CDR2 sequences are GTSNPN and SVGIG (reference sequence). The CDR3 contains 11 residues. V lost 1 base and J lost 7, with 5 bases in between. In DNA form, the CDR3 reads TGTGCCTGGAGTGGGGGGAATGAGCAGTTCTTC. It codes for CAWSGGNEQFF.

The gene calls are TRBV4-2 and TRBJ2-1; 8 bases match TRBD2. Germline V CDR1 and CDR2: LGHNA, YNFKEQ. The J segment lost 6 bases and the V segment lost 5 bases, leaving 3 bases of the junction unmatched. This CDR3 region has 13 residues. The CDR3 bases are TGTGCCAGCAGCGCACTAGCGGCCAATGAGCAGTTCTTC. Amino acids: CASSALAANEQFF.

The CDR3 spells CASSPRDVGYGYTF. CDR3 nucleotides: TGTGCCAGCAGTCCCCGGGACGTGGGCTATGGCTACACCTTC. The chain recombines TRBV12-3 or TRBV12-4 with TRBJ1-2, with a tentative D call TRBD1 (5 bases). Trimming took off 5 bases at V and 4 bases at J, with 14 bases between the two ends. The CDR3 has 14 amino acids.

The CDR3 region is CASSLLGTGLTGELFF. In nucleotides, the CDR3 is TGTGCCAGCAGCTTACTCGGGACAGGGTTAACCGGGGAGCTGTTTTTT. The chain employs TRBV7-9 and TRBJ2-2, with 9 bases identical to TRBD1. Germline CDR1 reads SEHNR; CDR2 reads FQNEAQ (reference sequence). The trim removed 2 bases at V and 5 bases at J, leaving 6 bases unmatched. CDR3 length: 16 amino acids.

This clonotype came up a few times. This chain uses TRBV15 with TRBJ1-6; D unresolved. This CDR3 is 14 amino acids long. Deletions cut 2 bases from V and 7 bases from J, with 9 bases between. CDR1 LNHNV and CDR2 YYDKDF come from the germline V gene (reference sequence). This CDR3 is CATSRNRENSPLHF. The CDR3 DNA reads TGTGCCACCAGCAGAAACCGCGAAAATTCACCCCTCCACTTT. Variable domain in full (rest from reference TRBV15 and TRBJ1-6): DAMVIQNPRYQVTQFGKPVTLSCSQTLNHNVMYWYQQKSSQAPKLLFHYYDKDFNNEADTPDNFQSRRPNTSFCFLDIRSPGLGDTAMYLCATSRNRENSPLHFGNGTRLTVT.

This clonotype was seen more than once but under ten times. The CDR3 here is CASRLSWTGEAFF. In DNA, the CDR3 is TGCGCCAGCAGATTAAGTTGGACAGGAGAAGCTTTCTTT. The chain couples TRBV4-1 to TRBJ1-1; 7 bases match TRBD1. V lost 6 bases to trimming and J lost 8 bases; unmatched junction nucleotides: 9. This CDR3 is built from 13 residues. Germline values: CDR1 MGHRA, CDR2 YSYEKL.

The chain uses TRBV6-5 and TRBJ1-1, with D uncertain. Trimming took off 2 bases at V and 5 bases at J, with 18 bases between the two ends. CDR3 length equals 16 residues. Germline V gives CDR1 MNHEY, CDR2 SVGAGI. The CDR3 spells CASSYRQVGRGTEAFF. The DNA for the CDR3 is TGTGCCAGCAGTTACCGGCAGGTTGGACGAGGGACTGAAGCTTTCTTT.

This rearrangement joins TRBV24-1 to TRBJ1-5; possibly TRBD1 for D (5 bases). The germline gives CDR1 KGHDR, CDR2 SFDVKD. V was trimmed by 4 bases and J by 1 base, leaving 10 bases between them. This CDR3 spans 15 amino acids. In DNA form, the CDR3 reads TGTGCCACCAGTGAGGGGGTCTCGAGCAATCAGCCCCAGCATTTT. It codes for CATSEGVSSNQPQHF.

This clonotype showed up just a few times. This chain links TRBV6-5 with TRBJ2-1; D possibly matches TRBD1 or TRBD2 (5 bases each). CDR1 is MNHEY, CDR2 SVGAGI, per germline. Trimming stripped 5 bases from V and 0 bases from J, with 11 bases between. The CDR3 runs to 15 residues. The CDR3 region is CASSSWGTSYNEQFF. The CDR3 nucleotides read TGTGCCAGCAGTAGTTGGGGGACCTCCTACAATGAGCAGTTCTTC.

This clonotype occurred a few times. The chain has TRBV12-3 or TRBV12-4 and TRBJ2-1; 7 bases match TRBD2. This CDR3 contains 15 residues. V lost 6 bases to trimming and J lost 8 bases; unmatched junction nucleotides: 13. This CDR3 is CASRAGDKGFHEQFF. The CDR3 DNA sequence: TGTGCCAGCAGGGCGGGAGACAAGGGTTTCCATGAGCAGTTCTTC.

The chain employs TRBV6-5 and TRBJ2-2; D is undetermined. V lost 2 bases to trimming and J lost 4 bases, with 14 bases between them. Germline V gene sequence: CDR1 MNHEY, CDR2 SVGAGI. The CDR3 runs to 16 residues. The CDR3 DNA sequence: TGTGCCAGCAGTTACGTCTGGTCATTAGGCACCGGGGAGCTGTTTTTT. This translates into CASSYVWSLGTGELFF.

The V gene is TRBV7-6, the J gene TRBJ1-2; the match to TRBD1 covers 7 bases. V lost 1 base, J lost 2 bases, and 13 bases stayed unmatched. CDR3 length equals 18 residues. Germline V gene data show CDR1 as SGHVS and CDR2 as FNYEAQ. The CDR3: CASSLDRGLEYNNYGYTF. CDR3 bases: TGTGCCAGCAGCTTAGATAGGGGGCTGGAGTATAACAACTATGGCTACACCTTC.

To note about this clonotype: At one of its ends the junction is not consistent with the germline gene, which may arise from a read error. This sequence joins TRBV7-3 and TRBJ2-3, with D perhaps TRBD1 or TRBD2 (5 bases each). The CDR3 runs 20 residues. The germline V gene encodes CDR1 SGHTA and CDR2 FQGTGA. The CDR3 nucleotides read TGTGCCAGCAGCTTACAAGGGTTGGGACGGAAGGGAGATGGCACAGATGCGCAGTATTTT. It specifies CASSLQGLGRKGDGTDAQYF.

A few counts support this clonotype. The chain employs TRBV7-9 and TRBJ1-2; TRBD1 matches 9 bases. The V and J ends lost 4 bases and 2 bases, in that order; junction bases with no gene match: 8. This CDR3 comprises 16 residues. From germline, CDR1 is SEHNR and CDR2 FQNEAQ (reference sequence). The CDR3 spells CASSWLTGGANYGYTF. Written as DNA, the CDR3 is TGTGCCAGCAGCTGGTTAACAGGGGGCGCGAACTATGGCTACACCTTC.

This clonotype was observed a few times. The chain links TRBV9 to TRBJ2-7; 15 positions agree with TRBD2. This CDR3 has 16 amino acids. CDR1 is SGDLS, CDR2 YYNGEE, per germline. Losses at the gene ends were 4 bases for V and 3 bases for J; bases not matched to a gene: 5. This chain's CDR3 is CASSPGLAGGHYEQYF. The CDR3 DNA follows: TGTGCCAGCAGCCCGGGACTAGCGGGAGGCCACTACGAGCAGTACTTC.

This clonotype was picked up a small number of times. The chain couples TRBV12-3 or TRBV12-4 to TRBJ2-7; D is unclear. CDR3 length equals 13 residues. V was pared by 3 bases and J by 6 bases, with 12 bases between. In nucleotides, the CDR3 is TGTGCCAGCAGTTTGTCGTTTGCGGCCGAGCAGTACTTC. Protein sequence: CASSLSFAAEQYF.

A few counts support this clonotype. The chain recombines TRBV9 with TRBJ2-5; TRBD2 matches 8 bases. The ends lost 6 bases at V and 1 base at J; junction bases unmatched: 11. CDR1 is SGDLS and CDR2 is YYNGEE in the germline V gene. CDR3 length: 16 residues. CDR3 in amino acids: CASTATGGRAQETQYF. The DNA for the CDR3 is TGTGCCAGCACCGCAACGGGGGGGCGAGCCCAAGAGACCCAGTACTTC.

This chain joins TRBV6-6 and TRBJ2-5, with TRBD2 matching 8 bases. Germline trimming cut 2 bases from V and 5 bases from J; bases unmatched to any gene: 4. Germline V lookup: CDR1 MNHNY, CDR2 SVGAGI (reference sequence). The CDR3 length is 14 residues. DNA for the CDR3: TGTGCCAGCAGTTACCGCGGGGGGAGGGAGACCCAGTACTTC. This encodes CASSYRGGRETQYF.

This clonotype was counted once. V and J are TRBV9 and TRBJ1-1; no reliable D call. CDR3 length: 14 residues. Trimming shortened V by 3 bases and J by 5 bases, and 14 bases separated the two germline ends. Germline lookup yields CDR1 SGDLS and CDR2 YYNGEE. CDR3 nucleotides: TGTGCCAGCAGCGCCTTGGGAGGGATGACTGAAGCTTTCTTT. Translation gives CASSALGGMTEAFF.

The rearrangement joins TRBV20-1 to TRBJ2-1; either TRBD1 or TRBD2 may fit D (7 bases each). Germline CDR1 reads DFQATT; CDR2 reads SNEGSKA (reference sequence). The CDR3 spans 17 residues. V was trimmed by 3 bases and J by 0 bases, leaving 18 bases between them. CDR3 sequence: CSARGGGQTSSYNEQFF. The CDR3 coding sequence is TGCAGTGCTAGGGGAGGGGGCCAAACCAGCTCCTACAATGAGCAGTTCTTC.

Note on this clonotype: Sequence at one end of the junction differs from germline and may be a read error. The rearrangement joins TRBV7-9 to TRBJ1-2; D is perhaps TRBD1 (6 bases). This CDR3 has 16 residues. CDR1 and CDR2 from the germline V gene are SEHNR and FQNEAQ (reference sequence). This chain's CDR3 is CASSLSGQGHSYGYTF. The CDR3 DNA reads as TGTGCAAGCAGCTTATCGGGCCAGGGGCATAGCTATGGCTACACCTTC.

This clonotype was counted only a few times. V and J are TRBV5-6 and TRBJ2-7, with D tentatively TRBD1 or TRBD2 (5 bases each). Germline V gene lookup returns CDR1 SGHDT and CDR2 YYEEEE. V was pared by 4 bases and J by 3 bases, with 11 bases between. This CDR3 is built from 13 residues. In DNA form, the CDR3 reads TGTGCCAGCAGCCTGGGACGGAACTACGAGCAGTACTTC. As protein: CASSLGRNYEQYF.

DNA of the CDR3: TGTGCCAGCAGTTATGCCGAGCAAGAGACCCAGTACTTC. This sequence encodes CASSYAEQETQYF. The rearrangement uses TRBV6-5 and TRBJ2-5; D gene unclear. The CDR3 is made up of 13 amino acids. Deletions cut 3 bases from V and 2 bases from J, with 7 bases between. Per germline, CDR1 MNHEY and CDR2 SVGAGI.

The chain carries TRBV29-1 and TRBJ1-1; TRBD1 agrees at 7 bases. V trimming: 3 bases; J trimming: 6 bases; junction bases outside the gene matches: 4. Germline assignment: CDR1 SQVTM and CDR2 ANQGSEA. There are 12 residues in the CDR3. The CDR3: CSVDRDSPEAFF. The CDR3 nucleotides are TGCAGCGTTGACAGGGACAGTCCTGAAGCTTTCTTT.

Only a few counts were recorded for this clonotype. The chain is built from TRBV4-2 and TRBJ2-1; 12 bases match TRBD2. V trimming: 4 bases; J trimming: 9 bases; junction bases outside the gene matches: 4. This CDR3 has 14 amino acids. Germline CDR1 and CDR2: LGHNA and YNFKEQ. The CDR3 here is CASSPSGGAGEQFF. The CDR3 nucleotides read TGTGCCAGCAGCCCTAGCGGGGGGGCGGGTGAGCAGTTCTTC.

The chain has TRBV5-1 and TRBJ2-1; 7 bases are shared with TRBD1. V gave up 2 bases and J gave up 2 bases; unmatched junction bases: 1. There are 14 residues in the CDR3. Germline CDR1 is SGHRS and CDR2 is YFSETQ. As DNA, the CDR3 is TGCGCCAGCAGCTTCACAGGGGCCTACAATGAGCAGTTCTTC. Translating it yields CASSFTGAYNEQFF.

This clonotype was counted a few times. This chain joins TRBV6-2 or TRBV6-3 and TRBJ2-5; 7 positions agree with TRBD2. The CDR3 loop spans 15 amino acids. The trim removed 0 bases at V and 4 bases at J, leaving 5 bases unmatched. Germline CDR1 MNHEY, CDR2 SVGEGT. The CDR3 loop is CASSYSGGSAETQYF. The CDR3 coding sequence is TGTGCCAGCAGTTACTCGGGCGGGAGTGCAGAGACCCAGTACTTC.